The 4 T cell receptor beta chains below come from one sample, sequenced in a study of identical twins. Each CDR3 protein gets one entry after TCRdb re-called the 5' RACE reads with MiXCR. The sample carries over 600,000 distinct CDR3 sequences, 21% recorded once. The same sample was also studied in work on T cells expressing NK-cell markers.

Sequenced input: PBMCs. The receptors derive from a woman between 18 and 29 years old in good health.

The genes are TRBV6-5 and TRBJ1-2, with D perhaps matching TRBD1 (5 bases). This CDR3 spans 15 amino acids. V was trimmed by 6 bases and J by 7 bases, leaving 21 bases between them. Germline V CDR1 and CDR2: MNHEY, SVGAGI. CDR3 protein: CASRAPQGIAVGYTF. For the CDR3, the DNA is TGTGCCAGCAGGGCACCTCAGGGTATAGCGGTTGGCTACACCTTC.

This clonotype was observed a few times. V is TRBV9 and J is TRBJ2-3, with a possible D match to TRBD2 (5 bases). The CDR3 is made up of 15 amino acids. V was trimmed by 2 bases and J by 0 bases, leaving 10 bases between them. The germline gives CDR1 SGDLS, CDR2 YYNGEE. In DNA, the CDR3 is TGTGCCAGCAGCGTGGGAGCGCTGAGCACAGATACGCAGTATTTT. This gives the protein CASSVGALSTDTQYF.

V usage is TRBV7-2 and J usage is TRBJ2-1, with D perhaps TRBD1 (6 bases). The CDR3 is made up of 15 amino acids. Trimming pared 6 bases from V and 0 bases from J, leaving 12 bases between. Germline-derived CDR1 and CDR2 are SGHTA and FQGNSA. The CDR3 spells CASSPDRTSYNEQFF. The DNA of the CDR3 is TGTGCCAGCAGTCCAGACAGGACCTCCTACAATGAGCAGTTCTTC.

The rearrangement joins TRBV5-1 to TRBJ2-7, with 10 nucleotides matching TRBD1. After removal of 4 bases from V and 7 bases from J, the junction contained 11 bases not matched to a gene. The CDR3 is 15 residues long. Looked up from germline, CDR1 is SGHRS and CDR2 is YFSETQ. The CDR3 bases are TGCGCCAGCAGCAGGGAGGGACAGGGGTTCTTGGAGCAGTACTTC. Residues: CASSREGQGFLEQYF.